What follows are 19 T cell receptor beta chains derived from one specimen sequenced in a study of cytomegalovirus exposure and HLA in healthy donors (dated by TCRdb to between 2016 and 2019). Library construction relied on the immunoSEQ multiplex PCR assay. A mixture of 60 forward primers for TCR Vbeta segments and 13 reverse primers for TCR Jbeta segments was used in the multiplex PCR. This is the immuneACCESS table as TCRdb keeps it, with only in-frame sequences that have V and J called. A part of the clones is gone; compared with another copy, unresolved V genes explain less than half, and the rest is unexplained. The sample table contains about 260,000 clones; only one count was recorded for about four fifths of them. The top ten constitute 2% to 2.5% of the sample. The specimen sequenced was PBMCs. The origin of the receptors is a woman aged 40 to 49 in good health and CMV-seropositive.

V and J are TRBV5-8 and TRBJ2-7; unclear D gene. Trimming removed 1 base from V and 5 bases from J, with 7 bases in between. CDR3 length: 12 residues. Germline V gene data show CDR1 as SGHTS and CDR2 as YDEGEE. The CDR3 bases are TGTGCCAGCAGCTTGCCCGGTCACGAGCAGTACTTC. Translated: CASSLPGHEQYF.

V usage is TRBV7-2 and J usage is TRBJ1-4; TRBD1 agrees at 7 bases. J lost 8 bases, V lost 0 bases, and 9 bases had no gene match. From germline, CDR1 is SGHTA and CDR2 FQGNSA. The CDR3 is 16 residues long. The CDR3 DNA reads TGTGCCAGCAGCTTAGCCGGAAACAGGGGCGGGGAAAAACTGTTTTTT. It codes for CASSLAGNRGGEKLFF.

The chain links TRBV5-6 to TRBJ2-5, with D perhaps TRBD1 (6 bases). CDR3 size: 16 residues. Germline V CDR1 and CDR2: SGHDT, YYEEEE. Trimming stripped 4 bases from V and 1 base from J, with 17 bases between. CDR3 in amino acids: CASSRRGYRVQETQYF. DNA of the CDR3: TGTGCCAGCAGCCGTAGAGGATACAGGGTCCAAGAGACCCAGTACTTC.

CDR3 amino acids: CASSLEGAGAGELFF. The DNA for the CDR3 is TGCGCCAGCAGCTTGGAAGGGGCAGGCGCCGGGGAGCTGTTTTTT. The rearrangement joins TRBV5-1 to TRBJ2-2, with D possibly matching TRBD1 (5 bases). CDR1 is SGHRS and CDR2 is YFSETQ in the germline V gene. V was trimmed by 0 bases and J by 6 bases, leaving 12 bases between them. The length of the CDR3 is 15 residues.

A word on this clone: The junction departs from germline at one end; a sequencing error may be responsible. The V gene is TRBV19, the J gene TRBJ1-2; the D gene is possibly TRBD1 (5 bases). The CDR3 contains 14 residues. The germline V gene has CDR1 LNHDA and CDR2 SQIVND (reference sequence). DNA for the CDR3: TGTGCCAGTATTATAGCGCAGGGATCCTATGGCTACACCTTC. It specifies CASIIAQGSYGYTF.

This rearrangement joins TRBV19 to TRBJ2-7, with D perhaps matching TRBD2 (5 bases). Germline V gene lookup returns CDR1 LNHDA and CDR2 SQIVND (reference sequence). With 4 bases removed from V and 2 bases from J, the gap between germline ends came to 12 bases. This CDR3 comprises 14 residues. The CDR3 nucleotides read TGTGCCAGTAGTAAGGGCGGAGGAGCCTACGAGCAGTACTTC. The encoded protein is CASSKGGGAYEQYF. The full variable domain, completed using reference TRBV19 and TRBJ2-7, is DGGITQSPKYLFRKEGQNVTLSCEQNLNHDAMYWYRQDPGQGLRLIYYSQIVNDFQKGDIAEGYSVSREKKESFPLTVTSAQKNPTAFYLCASSKGGGAYEQYFGPGTRLTVT.

This chain joins TRBV4-3 and TRBJ2-1; 9 nucleotides line up with TRBD2. Trimming at V came to 0 bases and at J to 9 bases, leaving 9 bases not matched to a gene. Germline assignment: CDR1 LGHNA and CDR2 YSLEER. This CDR3 spans 16 amino acids. This CDR3 is CASSQDLGLAVVEQFF. The CDR3 DNA follows: TGCGCCAGCAGCCAAGATCTGGGACTAGCAGTGGTTGAGCAGTTCTTC.

For the CDR3, the DNA is TGCAGCGTCGCACAGGGACCTCCCTACGAGCAGTACTTC. This translates into CSVAQGPPYEQYF. The genes are TRBV29-1 and TRBJ2-7; the D gene is possibly TRBD1 (6 bases). Trimming took off 6 bases at V and 2 bases at J, with 14 bases between the two ends. Germline values: CDR1 SQVTM, CDR2 ANQGSEA. The CDR3 has 13 residues.

Concerning this clone: Other nucleotide sequences in the sample specify the same CDR3. The chain recombines TRBV6-6 with TRBJ2-3, with TRBD2 identical over 10 bases. V shed 7 bases, J shed 4 bases, and the junction held 5 bases outside the gene matches. CDR3 length equals 14 residues. The germline gives CDR1 MNHNY, CDR2 SVGAGI (reference sequence). CDR3 sequence reads: CASTLAGVADTQYF. CDR3 sequence (DNA): TGTGCCAGCACTCTAGCGGGAGTGGCAGATACGCAGTATTTT.

This clone appeared once. The chain links TRBV28 to TRBJ1-5; D gene ambiguous. Germline V lookup: CDR1 MDHEN, CDR2 SYDVKM. V dropped 6 bases and J dropped 3 bases, with 12 bases sitting between them. CDR3 length: 14 residues. In DNA, the CDR3 is TGTGCCAGCAGCACTCGGGAGGCCAATCAGCCCCAGCATTTT. Protein: CASSTREANQPQHF.

The rearrangement uses TRBV11-3 and TRBJ2-1, with 11 bases aligning to TRBD2. The CDR3 is 15 amino acids. Per germline, CDR1 SGHNT and CDR2 YENEEA. Losses at the gene ends were 7 bases for V and 10 bases for J; bases not matched to a gene: 12. CDR3 coding DNA: TGTGCCAGCACCCGAGGCACTAGCGGGAGCGGGGAGCAGTTCTTC. Its translation: CASTRGTSGSGEQFF.

The chain employs TRBV30 and TRBJ2-7; 14 bases map to TRBD2. The CDR3 is 15 residues long. V lost 3 bases to trimming and J lost 4 bases; unmatched junction nucleotides: 5. Germline-derived CDR1 and CDR2 are GTSNPN and SVGIG (reference sequence). DNA for the CDR3: TGTGCCTGGAGAAAGGGACTAGCGGGAGAATACGAGCAGTACTTC. This sequence encodes CAWRKGLAGEYEQYF.

CDR3 protein: CASRLTSGRLNEQFF. The CDR3 coding sequence is TGTGCCAGCAGGCTCACTAGCGGGAGGTTGAATGAGCAGTTCTTC. J is TRBJ2-1 and V is TRBV28; TRBD2 matches at 12 bases. J lost 7 bases, V lost 6 bases, and 7 bases had no gene match. CDR1 is MDHEN and CDR2 is SYDVKM in the germline V gene. The length of the CDR3 is 15 residues. The variable domain in full, with the rest retrieved from reference TRBV28 and TRBJ2-1, is DVKVTQSSRYLVKRTGEKVFLECVQDMDHENMFWYRQDPGLGLRLIYFSYDVKMKEKGDIPEGYSVSREKKERFSLILESASTNQTSMYLCASRLTSGRLNEQFFGPGTRLTVL.

This chain joins TRBV27 and TRBJ2-7; possible D gene TRBD1, 6 bases. Germline V gives CDR1 MNHEY, CDR2 SMNVEV (reference sequence). Trimming removed 5 bases at V and 4 bases at J, with 12 bases between. CDR3 size: 13 residues. CDR3 in amino acids: CASSPGTPYEQYF. The CDR3 DNA follows: TGTGCCAGCAGTCCCGGGACACCATACGAGCAGTACTTC.

The CDR3 region is CASSFEGPGTPSGNTIYF. The DNA of the CDR3 is TGCGCCAGCAGCTTTGAGGGGCCTGGGACACCGTCTGGAAACACCATATATTTT. The rearrangement links TRBV5-1 to TRBJ1-3; possible D gene TRBD1, 6 bases. The germline V and J ends were trimmed by 2 bases and 1 base, with 19 bases remaining between them. Per germline, CDR1 SGHRS and CDR2 YFSETQ. The CDR3 spans 18 residues.

V and J are TRBV28 and TRBJ2-2; D is unclear. Germline V lookup: CDR1 MDHEN, CDR2 SYDVKM. V was cut by 1 base and J by 6 bases, with 6 bases left in between. The CDR3 contains 13 residues. The CDR3 DNA follows: TGTGCCAGCAGTTTATTAGCTCCCGGGGAGCTGTTTTTT. It yields the protein CASSLLAPGELFF. The whole variable domain, filled in from reference TRBV28 and TRBJ2-2, reads DVKVTQSSRYLVKRTGEKVFLECVQDMDHENMFWYRQDPGLGLRLIYFSYDVKMKEKGDIPEGYSVSREKKERFSLILESASTNQTSMYLCASSLLAPGELFFGEGSRLTVL.

This chain joins TRBV11-2 and TRBJ2-3; D unresolved. The CDR3 extends over 18 amino acids. CDR1 and CDR2 (germline): SGHAT, FQNNGV. V was trimmed by 0 bases and J by 8 bases, leaving 24 bases between them. CDR3 sequence reads: CASSLDLLGSQPPRTQYF. Here the CDR3 DNA reads TGTGCCAGCAGCTTAGATCTCTTGGGTAGCCAACCTCCACGTACGCAGTATTTT. Supplemented by reference TRBV11-2 and TRBJ2-3, the full variable domain reads EAGVAQSPRYKIIEKRQSVAFWCNPISGHATLYWYQQILGQGPKLLIQFQNNGVVDDSQLPKDRFSAERLKGVDSTLKIQPAKLEDSAVYLCASSLDLLGSQPPRTQYFGPGTRLTVL.

This chain joins TRBV7-2 and TRBJ1-2, with TRBD1 identical over 8 bases. The CDR3 sequence is 14 residues long. CDR1 is SGHTA, CDR2 FQGNSA, per germline. V lost 6 bases to trimming and J lost 2 bases; unmatched junction nucleotides: 5. DNA of the CDR3: TGTGCCAGCAGTCATGGACAGGGCAACTATGGCTACACCTTC. It yields the protein CASSHGQGNYGYTF.

The chain recombines TRBV19 with TRBJ1-5; D unresolved. The V end lost 3 bases, the J end lost 5 bases, and 11 bases lay between the germline ends. The germline gives CDR1 LNHDA, CDR2 SQIVND (reference sequence). This CDR3 comprises 14 residues. CDR3 DNA sequence: TGTGCCAGTAGTATGGTGCAGTCCCATCAGCCCCAGCATTTT. Its translation is CASSMVQSHQPQHF.